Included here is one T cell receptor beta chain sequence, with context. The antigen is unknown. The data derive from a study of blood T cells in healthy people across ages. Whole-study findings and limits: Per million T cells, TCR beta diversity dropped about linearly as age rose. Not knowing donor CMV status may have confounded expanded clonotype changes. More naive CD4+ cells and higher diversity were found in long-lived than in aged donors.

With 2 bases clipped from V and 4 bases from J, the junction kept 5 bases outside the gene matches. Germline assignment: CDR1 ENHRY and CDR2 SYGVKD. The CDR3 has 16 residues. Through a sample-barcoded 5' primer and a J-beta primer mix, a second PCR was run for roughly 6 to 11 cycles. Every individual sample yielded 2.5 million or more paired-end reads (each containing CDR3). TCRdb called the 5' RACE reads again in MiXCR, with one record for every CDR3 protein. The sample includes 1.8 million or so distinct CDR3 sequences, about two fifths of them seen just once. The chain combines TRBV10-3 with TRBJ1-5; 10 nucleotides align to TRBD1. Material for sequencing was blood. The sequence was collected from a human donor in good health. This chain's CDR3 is CAISEDRGRGNQPQHF. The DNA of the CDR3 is TGTGCCATCAGTGAGGACAGGGGGCGAGGGAATCAGCCCCAGCATTTT.